Presented here are 15 T cell receptor beta chains from one specimen sequenced in a study of T cell repertoires in cytomegalovirus infection. What these receptors recognize is not known. TCRdb re-analysed the reads in MiXCR, keeping a single row per CDR3 protein. Here the sample spans a few hundred thousand distinct CDR3 sequences, 40% being singletons. Specimen: cultured PBMCs, collected from culture after CMV antigen stimulation. These receptors all come from a human donor in good health (CMV status not recorded). Some clones in this sample may be carry-over from other donors' samples.

The sample holds many counts of this clonotype. V usage is TRBV7-2 and J usage is TRBJ2-5; 7 bases are a match to TRBD2. CDR1 and CDR2 from the germline V gene are SGHTA and FQGNSA. This CDR3 contains 14 residues. V shed 3 bases, J shed 2 bases, and the junction held 3 bases outside the gene matches. As DNA, the CDR3 is TGTGCCAGCAGCTTTCAAGCGGGGCAAGAGACCCAGTACTTC. It translates to CASSFQAGQETQYF.

In its sample, this clonotype was seen a few times. In nucleotides, the CDR3 is TGTGCCACTAGACCCCGGGACAGGGAAACTGAAGCTTTCTTT. Translation gives CATRPRDRETEAFF. The V gene is TRBV7-9, the J gene TRBJ1-1; 9 nucleotides match TRBD1. In germline, CDR1 is SEHNR, CDR2 FQNEAQ (reference sequence). This CDR3 comprises 14 residues. J gave up 5 bases and V 10 bases, and 11 bases lay outside the gene matches.

This sequence joins TRBV4-1 and TRBJ2-2, with 9 bases aligning to TRBD2. The CDR3 totals 16 residues. Unmatched junction bases numbered 8, after V lost 5 bases and J lost 4 bases. Germline CDR1 reads MGHRA; CDR2 reads YSYEKL. The CDR3: CASSYSGTSTTGELFF. The CDR3 nucleotides read TGCGCCAGCAGCTACTCCGGGACTAGCACCACCGGGGAGCTGTTTTTT.

The chain uses TRBV6-2 or TRBV6-3 and TRBJ2-3, with TRBD2 matching 13 bases. There are 16 residues in the CDR3. Germline V gives CDR1 MNHEY, CDR2 SVGEGT. V gave up 5 bases and J gave up 7 bases; unmatched junction bases: 9. This CDR3 is CASSDPGLAGRHTQYF. The CDR3 nucleotides are TGTGCCAGCAGTGACCCGGGACTAGCGGGAAGGCATACGCAGTATTTT.

The chain links TRBV7-3 to TRBJ2-7, with D unclear. The CDR3 length is 15 residues. The germline CDR1 and CDR2 sequences are SGHTA and FQGTGA. The V end lost 4 bases, the J end lost 2 bases, and 15 bases lay between the germline ends. The chain's CDR3 is CASSSTGFRTYEQYF. The CDR3 nucleotides are TGTGCCAGCAGCTCAACGGGCTTTAGAACCTACGAGCAGTACTTC.

J is TRBJ2-3 and V is TRBV7-2; D is perhaps TRBD2 (5 bases). This CDR3 contains 16 residues. V was clipped by 1 base and J by 3 bases, with 14 bases between them. CDR1 and CDR2 from the germline V gene are SGHTA and FQGNSA. CDR3 loop: CASSLEVVSGTDTQYF. The CDR3 bases are TGTGCCAGCAGCTTAGAGGTCGTATCGGGGACAGATACGCAGTATTTT.

This clonotype has only a few counts. The rearrangement joins TRBV4-1 to TRBJ2-7; no firm D call. Germline CDR1 is MGHRA and CDR2 is YSYEKL. With 0 bases removed from V and 2 bases from J, the gap between germline ends came to 8 bases. The CDR3 totals 14 residues. This CDR3 is CASSQEYGTYEQYF. DNA for the CDR3: TGCGCCAGCAGCCAAGAATATGGGACCTACGAGCAGTACTTC.

This clonotype was seen only a few times. The chain joins TRBV20-1 to TRBJ2-7; D uncertain. Germline V lookup: CDR1 DFQATT, CDR2 SNEGSKA (reference sequence). V gave up 0 bases and J gave up 4 bases, with 10 bases separating them. The CDR3 has 13 amino acids. The CDR3, as DNA: TGCAGTGCTAGAGACGGTTCAGTTTACGAGCAGTACTTC. It encodes CSARDGSVYEQYF.

This clonotype was seen more than once but under ten times. The chain joins TRBV27 to TRBJ2-5; TRBD2 might be the D (5 bases). The germline V gene has CDR1 MNHEY and CDR2 SMNVEV (reference sequence). V was pared by 4 bases and J by 3 bases, with 12 bases between. This CDR3 is 14 amino acids long. CDR3: CASSSGWWEETQYF. The CDR3 nucleotides are TGTGCCAGCAGTTCGGGGTGGTGGGAAGAGACCCAGTACTTC.

A few counts support this clonotype. The chain has TRBV7-2 and TRBJ2-7, with 7 bases aligning to TRBD2. CDR3 length equals 14 residues. Germline lookup yields CDR1 SGHTA and CDR2 FQGNSA. V was clipped by 5 bases and J by 3 bases; unmatched bases: 7. CDR3 in amino acids: CASSVGTIIYEQYF. Written as DNA, the CDR3 is TGTGCCAGCAGCGTCGGGACTATCATCTACGAGCAGTACTTC. Drawing the rest from reference TRBV7-2 and TRBJ2-7, the complete variable domain is GAGVSQSPSNKVTEKGKDVELRCDPISGHTALYWYRQSLGQGLEFLIYFQGNSAPDKSGLPSDRFSAERTGGSVSTLTIQRTQQEDSAVYLCASSVGTIIYEQYFGPGTRLTVT.

This clonotype was detected many times. The chain is built from TRBV7-2 and TRBJ2-6; TRBD1 might be the D (6 bases). Between the trimmed V and J ends, which lost 3 bases and 4 bases, there was a span of 10 bases. The CDR3 extends over 15 amino acids. CDR1 and CDR2 (germline): SGHTA, FQGNSA. The CDR3, as DNA: TGTGCCAGCAGCTTCACAGGGCCCGGGGCCAACGTCCTGACTTTC. Amino acids: CASSFTGPGANVLTF.

The J gene is TRBJ2-1, the V gene TRBV5-1, with TRBD2 matching over 10 bases. This CDR3 region has 16 residues. V was pared by 3 bases and J by 6 bases, with 9 bases of the junction left unmatched. CDR1 is SGHRS and CDR2 is YFSETQ in the germline V gene. The CDR3 reads CASSSAGTSVSNEQFF. In DNA form, the CDR3 reads TGCGCCAGCAGCTCGGCCGGGACTAGCGTTTCCAATGAGCAGTTCTTC.

The V and J genes are TRBV7-9 and TRBJ2-1; 10 positions agree with TRBD1. This CDR3 contains 21 residues. The V segment lost 1 base and the J segment 6 bases; nucleotides outside the gene matches: 21. Germline CDR1 is SEHNR and CDR2 is FQNEAQ (reference sequence). The chain's CDR3 is CASSLGWLGQGKPTKVNEQFF. In DNA, the CDR3 is TGTGCCAGCAGCTTAGGGTGGTTGGGACAGGGGAAACCGACTAAGGTCAATGAGCAGTTCTTC.

The chain links TRBV7-2 to TRBJ2-1; 9 positions agree with TRBD1. J was trimmed by 6 bases and V by 6 bases; bases with no gene match: 3. Germline V gene sequence: CDR1 SGHTA, CDR2 FQGNSA. The CDR3 consists of 13 residues. CDR3 DNA sequence: TGTGCCAGCAGGACAGGGGGTGTCAATGAGCAGTTCTTC. Encoded protein: CASRTGGVNEQFF.

This clonotype has only a few counts. This chain's CDR3 is CASKAAVVQETQYF. CDR3 bases: TGCGCCAGCAAAGCGGCGGTCGTCCAAGAGACCCAGTACTTC. V usage is TRBV5-1 and J usage is TRBJ2-5; possibly TRBD2 for D (5 bases). Germline V gene data show CDR1 as SGHRS and CDR2 as YFSETQ. The CDR3 extends over 14 amino acids. Trimming shortened V by 6 bases and J by 1 base, and 13 bases separated the two germline ends. The complete variable domain, with remaining parts taken from reference TRBV5-1 and TRBJ2-5, reads KAGVTQTPRYLIKTRGQQVTLSCSPISGHRSVSWYQQTPGQGLQFLFEYFSETQRNKGNFPGRFSGRQFSNSRSEMNVSTLELGDSALYLCASKAAVVQETQYFGPGTRLLVL.